This TCR beta chain was identified in a study of blood T cell repertoires in COVID-19. Study at large: From the United States, Italy and Spain came samples of acute and convalescent COVID-19.

The V end was cut by 9 bases, the J end by 4 bases, with 16 bases between. CDR3 length equals 13 residues. Assay used: immunoSEQ multiplex PCR; TCRdb lists only in-frame clones, some missing. The sample holds roughly 200,000 clones, about 81% seen once. Specimen: peripheral blood. This receptor was taken from a woman older than 75 with COVID-19, enrolled during active disease. The chain has TRBV12-3 or TRBV12-4 and TRBJ2-7; no clear D gene. CDR3 in DNA: TGTGCCAGTGCCTCCCGGCCTAGGTACGAGCAGTACTTC. Encoded protein: CASASRPRYEQYF.